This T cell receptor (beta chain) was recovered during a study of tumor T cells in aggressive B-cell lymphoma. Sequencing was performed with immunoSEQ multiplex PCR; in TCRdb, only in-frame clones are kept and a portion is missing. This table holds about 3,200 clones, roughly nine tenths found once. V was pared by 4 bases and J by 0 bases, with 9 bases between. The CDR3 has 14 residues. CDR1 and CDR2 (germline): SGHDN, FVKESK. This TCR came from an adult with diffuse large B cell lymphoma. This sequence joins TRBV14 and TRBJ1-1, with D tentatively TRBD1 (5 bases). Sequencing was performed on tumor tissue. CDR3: CASSPQVMNTEAFF. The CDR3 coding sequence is TGTGCCAGCAGCCCACAGGTCATGAACACTGAAGCTTTCTTT.